The rows below give T cell receptor beta chains drawn from one sample of a study of technical replicates of blood from several donors. Assay: immunoSEQ multiplex PCR; the TCRdb copy retains only in-frame clones and omits some. The data show 50,000 to 65,000 clones, with 92% seen just once and 4.3% held by the top ten. Sequenced material: PBMCs. These receptors all stem from a human donor in good health. Some clones in this sample may be carry-over from other donors' samples. Both conserved end residues are part of each CDR3. The order of the fields is V gene, CDR3 length, J gene, D gene, CDR3 protein. D genes are given only for firm matches.

v_call: TRBV5-6
cdr3_length: 16
j_call: TRBJ1-1
d_call: -
cdr3_aa: CASSLRRAGGDTEAFF

v_call: TRBV4-1
cdr3_length: 15
j_call: TRBJ2-7
d_call: -
cdr3_aa: CASSQETWWRNEQYF

v_call: TRBV9
cdr3_length: 15
j_call: TRBJ2-5
d_call: TRBD2
cdr3_aa: CASSVGPGGQETQYF

v_call: TRBV11-1
cdr3_length: 15
j_call: TRBJ2-1
d_call: TRBD2
cdr3_aa: CASSSPGLGNNEQFF

v_call: TRBV4-2
cdr3_length: 17
j_call: TRBJ2-3
d_call: TRBD1
cdr3_aa: CASSQSRGQGAQDTQYF

v_call: TRBV18
cdr3_length: 14
j_call: TRBJ2-3
d_call: TRBD1
cdr3_aa: CASSPGQGLDTQYF

v_call: TRBV7-2
cdr3_length: 14
j_call: TRBJ2-7
d_call: -
cdr3_aa: CASSRAGVDYEQYF

v_call: TRBV5-1
cdr3_length: 17
j_call: TRBJ1-6
d_call: TRBD1
cdr3_aa: CASSFTGTGPSGSPLHF

v_call: TRBV5-1
cdr3_length: 14
j_call: TRBJ2-7
d_call: TRBD1
cdr3_aa: CASSLGTGQNEQYF

v_call: TRBV4-3
cdr3_length: 14
j_call: TRBJ1-1
d_call: TRBD1
cdr3_aa: CASSKGQGGTEAFF

v_call: TRBV19
cdr3_length: 17
j_call: TRBJ2-6
d_call: TRBD1
cdr3_aa: CASLPGTVSSGANVLTF

v_call: TRBV9
cdr3_length: 15
j_call: TRBJ1-2
d_call: -
cdr3_aa: CASSETGLANYGYTF

v_call: TRBV6-5
cdr3_length: 16
j_call: TRBJ1-3
d_call: -
cdr3_aa: CASSYSGGGSGNTIYF

v_call: TRBV9
cdr3_length: 15
j_call: TRBJ2-5
d_call: -
cdr3_aa: CASSTPEEYSETQYF

v_call: TRBV21-1
cdr3_length: 15
j_call: TRBJ2-3
d_call: -
cdr3_aa: CASSKAEGASDTQYF

v_call: TRBV7-9
cdr3_length: 16
j_call: TRBJ2-1
d_call: TRBD2
cdr3_aa: CASSLGGSGSLNEQFF

v_call: TRBV4-1
cdr3_length: 20
j_call: TRBJ2-2
d_call: -
cdr3_aa: CASSQDPGGFEREFNGELFF

v_call: TRBV5-1
cdr3_length: 17
j_call: TRBJ2-7
d_call: -
cdr3_aa: CASTRDQGGRFNYEQYF

v_call: TRBV11-2
cdr3_length: 15
j_call: TRBJ2-3
d_call: -
cdr3_aa: CASSLAPSVTDTQYF

v_call: TRBV7-8
cdr3_length: 15
j_call: TRBJ2-7
d_call: TRBD2
cdr3_aa: CASSPLGSGRDEQYF

v_call: TRBV6-6
cdr3_length: 13
j_call: TRBJ1-5
d_call: -
cdr3_aa: CASSYGPDQPQHF

v_call: TRBV19
cdr3_length: 14
j_call: TRBJ2-3
d_call: TRBD2
cdr3_aa: CASSFSGITDTQYF

v_call: TRBV5-1
cdr3_length: 16
j_call: TRBJ1-6
d_call: TRBD1
cdr3_aa: CASSETGQGHGSPLHF

v_call: TRBV5-1
cdr3_length: 17
j_call: TRBJ2-3
d_call: TRBD2
cdr3_aa: CASSTGTSGIGTDTQYF

v_call: TRBV16
cdr3_length: 18
j_call: TRBJ1-1
d_call: -
cdr3_aa: CASTRQLISRGKNTEAFF

v_call: TRBV9
cdr3_length: 14
j_call: TRBJ2-2
d_call: TRBD2
cdr3_aa: CASRGLANTGELFF

v_call: TRBV19
cdr3_length: 13
j_call: TRBJ1-1
d_call: -
cdr3_aa: CASRNREHTEAFF

v_call: TRBV6-1
cdr3_length: 16
j_call: TRBJ2-2
d_call: -
cdr3_aa: CASSEWGRPNTGELFF

v_call: TRBV7-2
cdr3_length: 16
j_call: TRBJ2-7
d_call: TRBD2
cdr3_aa: CASSRSLAGGRIEQYF

v_call: TRBV7-8
cdr3_length: 16
j_call: TRBJ2-2
d_call: -
cdr3_aa: CASSLVQGSNSGELFF

v_call: TRBV5-8
cdr3_length: 16
j_call: TRBJ2-7
d_call: TRBD1
cdr3_aa: CASSHAGGPTGYEQYF

v_call: TRBV4-2
cdr3_length: 17
j_call: TRBJ1-1
d_call: TRBD1
cdr3_aa: CASSQDLTGAMNTEAFF

v_call: TRBV18
cdr3_length: 15
j_call: TRBJ1-6
d_call: -
cdr3_aa: CASSPGQPSNSPLHF

v_call: TRBV7-2
cdr3_length: 16
j_call: TRBJ2-3
d_call: TRBD2
cdr3_aa: CASSFYGGSIATTQYF

v_call: TRBV19
cdr3_length: 15
j_call: TRBJ1-1
d_call: -
cdr3_aa: CASREYRREDTEAFF